Listed here are 30 T cell receptor beta chains from one sample, sequenced in a study of blood T cell repertoires in COVID-19 (TCRdb year 2020). Receptor libraries were prepared by the immunoSEQ multiplex PCR assay. Here the immuneACCESS table is served through TCRdb, limited to in-frame sequences with V and J called. Missing clones are a known gap in these copies; in checked studies unresolved V genes cover under half, and the rest lacks a known reason. In this sample the table shows about 320,000 clones, roughly 89% of which occur a single time. Of the sample, more than 8.5% is held by the ten largest clones. Sample: PBMCs or T cells enriched from blood (not recorded which). The source of these receptors is a woman aged 18-35 years who had recovered from COVID-19.

The CDR3: CASSMDNRGPVGSTDTQYF. The DNA of the CDR3 is TGTGCCAGTAGTATGGACAACAGGGGGCCGGTGGGCAGCACAGATACGCAGTATTTT. V gene TRBV19 combines with J gene TRBJ2-3; TRBD1 matches at 9 bases. Germline V lookup: CDR1 LNHDA, CDR2 SQIVND (reference sequence). J lost 0 bases, V lost 3 bases, and 13 bases had no gene match. The CDR3 is 19 residues long.

V gene TRBV11-2 combines with J gene TRBJ1-5, with D perhaps matching TRBD1 (5 bases). Germline CDR1 SGHAT, CDR2 FQNNGV. Trimming left V 4 bases short and J 2 bases short, with 18 bases between. This CDR3 region has 17 residues. Here the CDR3 reads CASSSSTGGFGNQPQHF. CDR3 nucleotides: TGTGCCAGCAGCTCGTCGACCGGGGGTTTTGGCAATCAGCCCCAGCATTTT.

The chain combines TRBV2 with TRBJ1-5; 12 nucleotides match TRBD1. Looked up from germline, CDR1 is SNHLY and CDR2 is FYNNEI. J gave up 7 bases and V 6 bases, and 16 bases lay outside the gene matches. The CDR3 runs 18 residues. The CDR3 spells CASRNSGTGGSTRQPQHF. The DNA of the CDR3 is TGTGCCAGCAGGAACTCCGGGACAGGGGGCTCTACGCGGCAGCCCCAGCATTTT.

J is TRBJ1-4 and V is TRBV27, with D uncertain. In germline, CDR1 is MNHEY, CDR2 SMNVEV (reference sequence). Trimming shortened V by 6 bases and J by 8 bases, and 16 bases separated the two germline ends. The CDR3 consists of 14 residues. Written as DNA, the CDR3 is TGTGCCAGCAGCCAAGGGAGTCGAGGAGAAAAACTGTTTTTT. Protein: CASSQGSRGEKLFF.

The chain recombines TRBV3-1 (or the pseudogene TRBV3-2) with TRBJ2-7, with D unclear. The CDR3 has 14 residues. CDR1 is LGHDT and CDR2 is YNNKEL in the germline V gene (reference sequence). V lost 1 base and J 1 base, leaving 8 bases between the germline ends. The DNA of the CDR3 is TGTGCCAGCAGCCAAGTAGTCCTTTCCTACGAGCAGTACTTC. Amino acid sequence: CASSQVVLSYEQYF.

In nucleotides, the CDR3 is TGTGCCAGCAGCATGGGGACAGCGAGCTCCTACGAGCAGTACTTC. The encoded protein is CASSMGTASSYEQYF. This chain links TRBV28 with TRBJ2-7; TRBD1 matches 7 bases. V was clipped by 6 bases and J by 0 bases; unmatched bases: 8. The CDR3 has 15 amino acids. Germline CDR1 reads MDHEN; CDR2 reads SYDVKM.

The chain recombines TRBV6-2 or TRBV6-3 with TRBJ2-3; 8 bases agree with TRBD2. Germline CDR1 is MNHEY and CDR2 is SVGEGT. V lost 0 bases and J lost 5; bases outside the gene matches: 10. The CDR3 contains 17 residues. CDR3 nucleotide sequence: TGTGCCAGCAGTTACTCGATGTCGCTAGCGGGCGAAGATACGCAGTATTTT. Protein sequence: CASSYSMSLAGEDTQYF.

This sequence joins TRBV30 and TRBJ2-1; 9 nucleotides line up with TRBD2. The CDR3 runs to 15 residues. V gave up 3 bases and J gave up 7 bases; unmatched junction bases: 10. CDR1 and CDR2 (germline): GTSNPN, SVGIG (reference sequence). CDR3 amino acids: CAWRRAGGPVNEQFF. For the CDR3, the DNA is TGTGCCTGGAGACGGGCGGGGGGGCCAGTAAATGAGCAGTTCTTC.

This clone was recorded a few times. V and J are TRBV5-1 and TRBJ2-3; 7 positions agree with TRBD1. Per the germline V gene, CDR1 is SGHRS and CDR2 is YFSETQ. The CDR3 runs 16 residues. V dropped 0 bases and J dropped 5; count of bases not matched to a gene: 9. CDR3 residues: CASSLALDRVGDTQYF. The CDR3 DNA is TGCGCCAGCAGCTTGGCCCTAGACAGGGTAGGAGATACGCAGTATTTT.

This clone was seen just once. This CDR3 is CASSLARGGEKLFF. The DNA of the CDR3 is TGTGCCAGCAGCTTAGCCAGGGGCGGCGAAAAACTGTTTTTT. This chain links TRBV7-8 with TRBJ1-4; D is perhaps TRBD1 (6 bases). V was pared by 0 bases and J by 8 bases, with 10 bases between. The CDR3 is 14 residues long. CDR1 and CDR2 from the germline V gene are SGHVS and FQNEAQ. Full variable domain (missing parts from reference TRBV7-8 and TRBJ1-4): GAGVSQSPRYKVAKRGQDVALRCDPISGHVSLFWYQQALGQGPEFLTYFQNEAQLDKSGLPSDRFFAERPEGSVSTLKIQRTQQEDSAVYLCASSLARGGEKLFFGSGTQLSVL.

The rearrangement links TRBV18 to TRBJ1-5; D ambiguous. Trimming took 5 bases from V and 0 from J, leaving 5 bases between them. Germline loops: CDR1 KGHSH, CDR2 LQKENI. The CDR3 length is 13 residues. DNA of the CDR3: TGTGCCAGCTCAGCAGATAGCAATCAGCCCCAGCATTTT. The encoded protein is CASSADSNQPQHF.

The gene calls are TRBV19 and TRBJ2-3, with D tentatively TRBD2 (7 bases). The CDR3 is 17 residues long. Germline loops: CDR1 LNHDA, CDR2 SQIVND (reference sequence). Trimming removed 4 bases at V and 2 bases at J, with 19 bases between. DNA for the CDR3: TGTGCCAGTAGTAAAGGCGGGGGCCCTTCCACCACAGATACGCAGTATTTT. This gives the protein CASSKGGGPSTTDTQYF. Full variable domain (rest looked up from reference TRBV19 and TRBJ2-3): DGGITQSPKYLFRKEGQNVTLSCEQNLNHDAMYWYRQDPGQGLRLIYYSQIVNDFQKGDIAEGYSVSREKKESFPLTVTSAQKNPTAFYLCASSKGGGPSTTDTQYFGPGTRLTVL.

The V gene is TRBV10-3, the J gene TRBJ1-6; TRBD1 matches at 7 bases. The germline gives CDR1 ENHRY, CDR2 SYGVKD. The junction had 4 bases not matched to a gene; V was cut back by 5 bases and J by 3 bases. This CDR3 comprises 15 residues. DNA of the CDR3: TGTGCCATCAGTACCGGGACAGACTATAATTCACCCCTCCACTTT. Amino acid sequence: CAISTGTDYNSPLHF.

This clone was recorded a few times. The chain carries TRBV5-1 and TRBJ1-2; 7 nucleotides line up with TRBD1. This CDR3 has 13 amino acids. Germline loops: CDR1 SGHRS, CDR2 YFSETQ. Trimming took 7 bases from V and 9 from J; bases not matched to a gene: 12. The CDR3 spells CASGARQGVSYTF. The CDR3, as DNA: TGCGCCAGCGGGGCAAGGCAGGGGGTAAGCTACACCTTC.

This clone was counted only a few times. The rearrangement joins TRBV5-1 to TRBJ2-1, with TRBD1 identical over 9 bases. With 4 bases clipped from V and 7 bases from J, the junction kept 9 bases outside the gene matches. Looked up from germline, CDR1 is SGHRS and CDR2 is YFSETQ. The CDR3 loop spans 15 amino acids. The CDR3 region is CASSTTGGAVNEQFF. In nucleotides, the CDR3 is TGCGCCAGCAGCACTACAGGGGGCGCGGTTAATGAGCAGTTCTTC.

The chain employs TRBV28 and TRBJ1-2, with unresolved D. This CDR3 is built from 12 residues. V was pared by 5 bases and J by 2 bases, with 6 bases between. Per the germline V gene, CDR1 is MDHEN and CDR2 is SYDVKM. CDR3 sequence (DNA): TGTGCCAGCAGTACGCAGAACTATGGCTACACCTTC. Translating gives CASSTQNYGYTF.

This CDR3 reads CASSYSETGSTEAFF. The DNA of the CDR3 is TGTGCCAGCAGTTACTCGGAGACAGGGAGCACTGAAGCTTTCTTT. This chain links TRBV6-2 or TRBV6-3 with TRBJ1-1, with 7 bases aligning to TRBD1. The CDR3 covers 15 residues. Trimming at V came to 0 bases and at J to 4 bases, leaving 5 bases not matched to a gene. Germline V lookup: CDR1 MNHEY, CDR2 SVGEGT.

The CDR3 loop is CASSQYPSYNEQFF. Here the CDR3 DNA reads TGTGCCAGCAGCCAGTATCCCTCCTACAATGAGCAGTTCTTC. The gene calls are TRBV7-3 and TRBJ2-1; D is undetermined. Germline lookup yields CDR1 SGHTA and CDR2 FQGTGA. The CDR3 runs to 14 residues. Trimming cost V 5 bases and J 0 bases, with 8 bases left between them.

The chain uses TRBV28 and TRBJ2-1; D is perhaps TRBD2 (6 bases). Trimming removed 6 bases from V and 5 bases from J, with 23 bases in between. This CDR3 contains 17 residues. Germline CDR1 and CDR2: MDHEN and SYDVKM. CDR3 DNA sequence: TGTGCCAGCAGCCTCCTTCTTGGGGAGGTAAGGGACAATGAGCAGTTCTTC. Translating it yields CASSLLLGEVRDNEQFF.

V and J are TRBV28 and TRBJ2-7; TRBD1 might be the D (6 bases). The CDR3 has 16 residues. Germline loops: CDR1 MDHEN, CDR2 SYDVKM. Trimming stripped 1 base from V and 0 bases from J, with 13 bases between. For the CDR3, the DNA is TGTGCCAGCAGTTTATTGTACAGGGCCAGCTCCTACGAGCAGTACTTC. Its translation is CASSLLYRASSYEQYF.

The chain links TRBV7-3 to TRBJ1-1; 11 bases match TRBD1. Germline V lookup: CDR1 SGHTA, CDR2 FQGTGA. Losses at the gene ends were 6 bases for V and 5 bases for J; bases not matched to a gene: 2. The CDR3 covers 13 residues. The CDR3 region has the DNA TGTGCCAGCAGGAGGGACAGGGGGACTGAAGCTTTCTTT. It is translated as CASRRDRGTEAFF.

The rearrangement joins TRBV30 to TRBJ1-2, with 10 bases aligning to TRBD1. The CDR3 extends over 14 amino acids. Per germline, CDR1 GTSNPN and CDR2 SVGIG (reference sequence). Germline trimming cut 4 bases from V and 3 bases from J; bases unmatched to any gene: 5. This CDR3 reads CAWNRDRGHYGYTF. The CDR3 nucleotides read TGTGCCTGGAACCGGGACAGGGGTCACTATGGCTACACCTTC. Full variable domain (rest looked up from reference TRBV30 and TRBJ1-2): SQTIHQWPATLVQPVGSPLSLECTVEGTSNPNLYWYRQAAGRGLQLLFYSVGIGQISSEVPQNLSASRPQDRQFILSSKKLLLSDSGFYLCAWNRDRGHYGYTFGSGTRLTVV.

The chain links TRBV19 to TRBJ2-1, with TRBD2 matching over 12 bases. V shed 4 bases, J shed 5 bases, and the junction held 6 bases outside the gene matches. Looked up from germline, CDR1 is LNHDA and CDR2 is SQIVND (reference sequence). This CDR3 region has 16 residues. The CDR3: CASSRPSGRAHNEQFF. As DNA, the CDR3 is TGTGCCAGTAGTAGGCCTAGCGGGAGGGCGCACAATGAGCAGTTCTTC.

The chain has TRBV7-2 and TRBJ2-3; TRBD2 matches at 8 bases. CDR3 length: 15 residues. CDR1 and CDR2 (germline): SGHTA, FQGNSA. Trimming removed 5 bases from V and 1 base from J; junction bases left unmatched: 5. DNA for the CDR3: TGTGCCAGCAGCCGGGGGGGAGTACGCACAGATACGCAGTATTTT. Translated: CASSRGGVRTDTQYF.

The chain uses TRBV10-3 and TRBJ2-3; perhaps TRBD1 as D (5 bases). V was clipped by 7 bases and J by 0 bases, with 11 bases between them. The CDR3 is 14 amino acids. Germline loops: CDR1 ENHRY, CDR2 SYGVKD. The chain's CDR3 is CAITPGMSTDTQYF. DNA of the CDR3: TGTGCCATCACCCCAGGGATGAGCACAGATACGCAGTATTTT.

This clone was seen a few times. The chain is built from TRBV5-1 and TRBJ1-2; the D is unclear. The V end was cut by 0 bases, the J end by 0 bases, with 9 bases between. CDR1 is SGHRS and CDR2 is YFSETQ in the germline V gene. This CDR3 is 15 amino acids long. The CDR3 DNA is TGCGCCAGCAGCTTGGGGGTACTAGCTAACTATGGCTACACCTTC. Its protein is CASSLGVLANYGYTF.

This chain uses TRBV5-6 with TRBJ1-3; D gene uncertain. This CDR3 is 18 amino acids long. Trimming pared 3 bases from V and 0 bases from J, leaving 19 bases between. Germline V gives CDR1 SGHDT, CDR2 YYEEEE. CDR3 nucleotides: TGTGCCAGCAGCTCAGGACGGGAACCCCTGAGCTCTGGAAACACCATATATTTT. It encodes CASSSGREPLSSGNTIYF.

Of note for this clone: The same CDR3 can be traced to other DNA sequences in this sample. The rearrangement joins TRBV5-1 to TRBJ1-1; 9 bases are shared with TRBD1. V lost 2 bases, J lost 2 bases, and 1 base stayed unmatched. The CDR3 is 14 residues long. The germline gives CDR1 SGHRS, CDR2 YFSETQ. The CDR3 nucleotides are TGCGCCAGCAGCTTACAGGGGGCAAACACTGAAGCTTTCTTT. Translation: CASSLQGANTEAFF.

The gene calls are TRBV28 and TRBJ2-2; 9 bases are shared with TRBD1. Trimming removed 9 bases from V and 7 bases from J; junction bases left unmatched: 6. Germline-derived CDR1 and CDR2 are MDHEN and SYDVKM. The CDR3 covers 13 residues. Here the CDR3 DNA reads TGTGCCAGTACAACAGGGGGCGTCGGGGAGCTGTTTTTT. It codes for CASTTGGVGELFF.

The V call is TRBV2, the J call TRBJ2-3; 14 bases fit TRBD2. CDR1 and CDR2 from the germline V gene are SNHLY and FYNNEI. The trim removed 4 bases at V and 1 base at J, leaving 7 bases unmatched. The CDR3 runs 18 residues. CDR3 nucleotide sequence: TGTGCCAGCAGTGCGGGACTAGCGGGAGTGGGGGGCACAGATACGCAGTATTTT. Amino acids: CASSAGLAGVGGTDTQYF.